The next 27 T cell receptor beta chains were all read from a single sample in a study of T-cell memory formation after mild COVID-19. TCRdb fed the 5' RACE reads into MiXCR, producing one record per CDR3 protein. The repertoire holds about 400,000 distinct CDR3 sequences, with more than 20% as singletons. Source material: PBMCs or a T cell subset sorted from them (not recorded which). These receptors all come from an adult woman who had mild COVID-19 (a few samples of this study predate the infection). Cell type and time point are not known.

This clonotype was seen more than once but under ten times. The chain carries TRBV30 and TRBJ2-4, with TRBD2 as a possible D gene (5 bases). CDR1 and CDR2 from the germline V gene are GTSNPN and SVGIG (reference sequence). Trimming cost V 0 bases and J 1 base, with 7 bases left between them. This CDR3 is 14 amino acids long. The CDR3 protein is CAWSVSGAKNIQYF. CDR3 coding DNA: TGTGCCTGGAGTGTAAGCGGCGCCAAAAACATTCAGTACTTC.

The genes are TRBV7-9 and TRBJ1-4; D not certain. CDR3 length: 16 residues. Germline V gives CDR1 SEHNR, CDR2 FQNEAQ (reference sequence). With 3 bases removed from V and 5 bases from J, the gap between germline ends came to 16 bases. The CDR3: CASSLGNGGLNEKLFF. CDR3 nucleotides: TGTGCCAGCAGCTTGGGTAATGGAGGATTAAATGAAAAACTGTTTTTT.

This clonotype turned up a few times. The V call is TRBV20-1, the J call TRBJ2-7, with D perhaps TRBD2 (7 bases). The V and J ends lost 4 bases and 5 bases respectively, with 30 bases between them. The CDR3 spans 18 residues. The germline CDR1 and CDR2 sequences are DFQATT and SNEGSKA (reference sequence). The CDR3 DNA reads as TGCAGTGCTATCGTGGGGGGCAAAAATAGCGGGCCATTTGACGAGCAGTACTTC. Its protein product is CSAIVGGKNSGPFDEQYF.

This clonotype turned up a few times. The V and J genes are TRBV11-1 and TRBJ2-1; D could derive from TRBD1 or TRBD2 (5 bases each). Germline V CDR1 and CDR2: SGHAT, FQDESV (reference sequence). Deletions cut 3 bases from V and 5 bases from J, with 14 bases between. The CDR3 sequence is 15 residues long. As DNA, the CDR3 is TGTGCCAGCAGCTTCAGGGCTGGGAGAGACAATGAGCAGTTCTTC. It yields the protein CASSFRAGRDNEQFF.

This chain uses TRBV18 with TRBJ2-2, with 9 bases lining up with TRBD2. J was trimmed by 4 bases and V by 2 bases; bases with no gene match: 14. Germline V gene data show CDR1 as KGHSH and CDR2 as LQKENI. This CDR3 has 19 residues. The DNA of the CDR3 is TGTGCCAGCTCACCAAACCCGGCGGGAGGGCCGTCGTTCACCGGGGAGCTGTTTTTT. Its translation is CASSPNPAGGPSFTGELFF.

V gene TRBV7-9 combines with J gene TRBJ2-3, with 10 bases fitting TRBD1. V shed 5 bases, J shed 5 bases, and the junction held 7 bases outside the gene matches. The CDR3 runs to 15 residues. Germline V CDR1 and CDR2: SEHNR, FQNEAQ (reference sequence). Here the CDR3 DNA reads TGTGCCAGCAGCATAAAGACAGGGGGCATAGATACGCAGTATTTT. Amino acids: CASSIKTGGIDTQYF.

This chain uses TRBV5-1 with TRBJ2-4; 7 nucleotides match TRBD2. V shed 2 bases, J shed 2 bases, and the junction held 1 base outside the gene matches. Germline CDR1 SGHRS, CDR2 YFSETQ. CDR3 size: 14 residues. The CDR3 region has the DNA TGCGCCAGCAGCTTCGGGGGGACCAAAAACATTCAGTACTTC. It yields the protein CASSFGGTKNIQYF.

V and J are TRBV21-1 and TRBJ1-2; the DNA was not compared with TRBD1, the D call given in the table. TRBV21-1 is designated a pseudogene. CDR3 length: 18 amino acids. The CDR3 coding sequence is TGTGCCAGCAGCAATAACCCGGAGACGGGGACCCCCTTCTATGGCTACACCTTC. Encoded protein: CASSNNPETGTPFYGYTF.

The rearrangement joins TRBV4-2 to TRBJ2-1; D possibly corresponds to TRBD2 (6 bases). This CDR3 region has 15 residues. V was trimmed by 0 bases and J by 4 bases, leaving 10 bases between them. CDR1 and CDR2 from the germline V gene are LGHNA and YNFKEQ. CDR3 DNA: TGTGCCAGCAGCCAAGAAACTAGCCAATACAATGAGCAGTTCTTC. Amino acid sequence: CASSQETSQYNEQFF.

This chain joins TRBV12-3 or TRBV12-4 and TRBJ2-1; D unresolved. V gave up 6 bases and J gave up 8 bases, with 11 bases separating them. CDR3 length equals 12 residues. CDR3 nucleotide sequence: TGTGCCAGCAGCCCCGACTTAGATGAGCAGTTCTTC. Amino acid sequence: CASSPDLDEQFF.

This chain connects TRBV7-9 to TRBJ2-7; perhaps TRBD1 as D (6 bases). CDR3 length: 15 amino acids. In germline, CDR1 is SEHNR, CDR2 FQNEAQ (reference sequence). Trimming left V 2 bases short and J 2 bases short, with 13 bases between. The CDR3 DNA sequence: TGTGCCAGCAGCTTACCGGGGCAGGGGACCTACGAGCAGTACTTC. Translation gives CASSLPGQGTYEQYF.

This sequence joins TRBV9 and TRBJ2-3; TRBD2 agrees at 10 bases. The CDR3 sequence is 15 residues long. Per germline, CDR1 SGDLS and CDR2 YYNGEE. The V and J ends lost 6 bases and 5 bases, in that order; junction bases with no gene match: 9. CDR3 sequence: CASTTAGGFGDTQYF. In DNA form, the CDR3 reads TGTGCCAGCACTACAGCGGGGGGGTTCGGAGATACGCAGTATTTT.

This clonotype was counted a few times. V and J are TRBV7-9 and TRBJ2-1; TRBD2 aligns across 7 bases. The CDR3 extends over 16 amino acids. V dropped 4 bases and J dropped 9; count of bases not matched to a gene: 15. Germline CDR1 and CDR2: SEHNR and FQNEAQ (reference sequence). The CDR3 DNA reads TGTGCCAGCAGCTGGGGGAGACTAGCTTCCCTAGCTGAGCAGTTCTTC. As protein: CASSWGRLASLAEQFF.

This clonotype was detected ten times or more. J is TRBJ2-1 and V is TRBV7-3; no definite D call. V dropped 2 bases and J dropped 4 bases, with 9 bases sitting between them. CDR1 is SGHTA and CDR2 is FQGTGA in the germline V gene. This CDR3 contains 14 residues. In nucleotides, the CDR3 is TGTGCCAGCAGCTTACATGGCACATACAATGAGCAGTTCTTC. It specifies CASSLHGTYNEQFF.

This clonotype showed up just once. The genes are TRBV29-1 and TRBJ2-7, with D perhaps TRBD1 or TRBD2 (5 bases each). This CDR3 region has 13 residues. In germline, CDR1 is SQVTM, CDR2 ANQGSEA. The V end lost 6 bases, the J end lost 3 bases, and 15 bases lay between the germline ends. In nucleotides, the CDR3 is TGCAGCGTGGTCGGGCCAGGGAGCTACGAGCAGTACTTC. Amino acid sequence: CSVVGPGSYEQYF.

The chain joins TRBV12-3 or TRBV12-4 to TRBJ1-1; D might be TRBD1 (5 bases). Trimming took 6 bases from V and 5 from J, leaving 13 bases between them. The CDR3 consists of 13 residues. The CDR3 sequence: CASRGDGGTEAFF. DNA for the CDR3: TGTGCCAGCAGGGGGGACGGAGGGACTGAAGCTTTCTTT.

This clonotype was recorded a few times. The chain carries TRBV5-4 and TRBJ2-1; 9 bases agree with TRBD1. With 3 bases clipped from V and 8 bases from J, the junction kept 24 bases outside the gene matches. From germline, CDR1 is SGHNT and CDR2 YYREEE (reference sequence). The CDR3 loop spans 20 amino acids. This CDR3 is CASSSPTGQGLGGSSHEQFF. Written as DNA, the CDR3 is TGTGCCAGCAGCTCCCCGACGGGACAGGGTCTGGGCGGGAGTTCCCATGAGCAGTTCTTC.

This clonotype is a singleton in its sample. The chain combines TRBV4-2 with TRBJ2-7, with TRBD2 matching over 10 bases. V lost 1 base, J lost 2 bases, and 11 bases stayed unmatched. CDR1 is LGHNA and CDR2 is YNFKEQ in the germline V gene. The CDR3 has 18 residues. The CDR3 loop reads CASSQAGTSAGGAYEQYF. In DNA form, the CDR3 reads TGTGCCAGCAGCCAAGCGGGGACTAGCGCAGGGGGTGCCTACGAGCAGTACTTC.

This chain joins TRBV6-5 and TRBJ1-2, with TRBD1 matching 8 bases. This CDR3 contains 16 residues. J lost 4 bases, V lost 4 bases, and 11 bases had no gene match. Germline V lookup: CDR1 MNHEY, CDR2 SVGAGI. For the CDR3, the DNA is TGTGCCAGCAGTTCCCAGGGGGCAGCCGCCGGCTATGGCTACACCTTC. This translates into CASSSQGAAAGYGYTF.

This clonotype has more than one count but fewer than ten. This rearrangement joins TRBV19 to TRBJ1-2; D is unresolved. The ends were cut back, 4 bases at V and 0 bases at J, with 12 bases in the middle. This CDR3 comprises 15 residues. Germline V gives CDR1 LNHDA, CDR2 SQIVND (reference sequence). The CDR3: CASSRTGASNYGYTF. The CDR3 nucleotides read TGTGCCAGTAGTAGAACGGGAGCTTCTAACTATGGCTACACCTTC.

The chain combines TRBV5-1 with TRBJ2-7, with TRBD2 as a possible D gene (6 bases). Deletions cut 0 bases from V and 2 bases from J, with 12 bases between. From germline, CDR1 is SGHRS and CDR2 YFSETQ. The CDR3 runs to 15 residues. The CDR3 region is CASSLAGGPPYEQYF. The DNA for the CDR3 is TGCGCCAGCAGCTTGGCCGGAGGGCCCCCCTACGAGCAGTACTTC.

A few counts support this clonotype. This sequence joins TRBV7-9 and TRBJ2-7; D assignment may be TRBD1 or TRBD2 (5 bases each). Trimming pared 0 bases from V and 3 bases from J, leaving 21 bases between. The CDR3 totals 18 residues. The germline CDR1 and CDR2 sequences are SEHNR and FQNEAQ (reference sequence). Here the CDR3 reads CASSLARIGTLTIYEQYF. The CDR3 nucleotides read TGTGCCAGCAGCTTAGCGCGGATCGGGACCTTAACCATCTACGAGCAGTACTTC.

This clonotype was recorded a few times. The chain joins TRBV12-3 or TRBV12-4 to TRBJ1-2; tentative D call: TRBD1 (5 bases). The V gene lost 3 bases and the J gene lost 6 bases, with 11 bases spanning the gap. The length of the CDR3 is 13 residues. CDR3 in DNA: TGTGCCAGCAGTTTCGGCAGGGAGGATGGCTACACCTTC. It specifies CASSFGREDGYTF.

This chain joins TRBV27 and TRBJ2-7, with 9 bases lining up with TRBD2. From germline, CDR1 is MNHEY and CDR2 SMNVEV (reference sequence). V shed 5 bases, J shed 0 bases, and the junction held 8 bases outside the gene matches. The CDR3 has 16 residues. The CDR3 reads CASSGAGTSSSYEQYF. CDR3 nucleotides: TGTGCCAGCAGTGGGGCCGGGACTAGCAGCTCCTACGAGCAGTACTTC.

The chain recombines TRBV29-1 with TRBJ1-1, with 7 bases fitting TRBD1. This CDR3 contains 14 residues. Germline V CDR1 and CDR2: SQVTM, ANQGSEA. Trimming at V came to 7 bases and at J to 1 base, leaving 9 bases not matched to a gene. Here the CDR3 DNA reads TGCAGCGCTGGGACAGCGTCTTGGAACACTGAAGCTTTCTTT. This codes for CSAGTASWNTEAFF.

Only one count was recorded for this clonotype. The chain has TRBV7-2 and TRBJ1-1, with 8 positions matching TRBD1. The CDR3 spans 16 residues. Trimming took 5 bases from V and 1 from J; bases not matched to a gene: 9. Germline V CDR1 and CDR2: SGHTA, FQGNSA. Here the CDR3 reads CASSPRGQGWNTEAFF. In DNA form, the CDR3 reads TGTGCCAGCAGCCCAAGAGGACAGGGATGGAACACTGAAGCTTTCTTT.

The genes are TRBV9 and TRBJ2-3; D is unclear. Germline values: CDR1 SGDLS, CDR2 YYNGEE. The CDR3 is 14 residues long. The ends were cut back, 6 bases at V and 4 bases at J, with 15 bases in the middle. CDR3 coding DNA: TGTGCCAGCATCGTGTTTGAGCAAGCAGATACGCAGTATTTT. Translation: CASIVFEQADTQYF.